Shown below are 17 T cell receptor beta chains from a single sample sequenced in a study of shared clonotypes between healthy human individuals. CD8 cells classed as naive were CD45RO-negative and positively selected for CCR7, excluding terminally differentiated effector memory CD45RA+ cells. Some clones are missing from TCRdb's copy, which holds only in-frame ones; the method was immunoSEQ multiplex PCR. In the table there are around 2.1 million clones, 85% to 95% of which are singletons. Sequenced: naive CD8+ T cells from PBMCs. The source of these receptors is a man younger than 35 in good health. Some clones in this sample may be carry-over from other donors' samples.

The CDR3 loop reads CASSQNRGRPYEQYF. The CDR3 coding sequence is TGTGCCAGCAGTCAGAACAGGGGGCGCCCCTACGAGCAGTACTTC. This chain links TRBV27 with TRBJ2-7; the match to TRBD1 covers 9 bases. The germline CDR1 and CDR2 sequences are MNHEY and SMNVEV (reference sequence). Losses at the gene ends were 5 bases for V and 2 bases for J; bases not matched to a gene: 7. The length of the CDR3 is 15 residues.

This clone was recorded once. This rearrangement joins TRBV28 to TRBJ1-4, with D hard to call. V lost 2 bases to trimming and J lost 1 base, with 8 bases between them. The CDR3 extends over 15 amino acids. In germline, CDR1 is MDHEN, CDR2 SYDVKM. The CDR3 loop is CASSLVRKTNEKLFF. As DNA, the CDR3 is TGTGCCAGCAGTTTAGTCAGGAAAACTAATGAAAAACTGTTTTTT.

The chain links TRBV25-1 to TRBJ2-1; D possibly corresponds to TRBD2 (5 bases). CDR3 size: 15 residues. Trimming shortened V by 4 bases and J by 8 bases, and 18 bases separated the two germline ends. Germline-derived CDR1 and CDR2 are MGHDK and SYGVNS. The CDR3 region is CASSGSGWLFHEQFF. The CDR3 DNA sequence: TGTGCCAGCAGTGGGTCGGGATGGCTCTTCCATGAGCAGTTCTTC.

The sample holds one count of this clone. The chain joins TRBV2 to TRBJ2-3; no reliable D call. The CDR3 extends over 13 amino acids. Trimming pared 4 bases from V and 8 bases from J, leaving 13 bases between. CDR1 SNHLY and CDR2 FYNNEI come from the germline V gene. The CDR3 DNA reads TGTGCCAGCAGTGTCGATCCGTACGGTACGCAGTATTTT. It specifies CASSVDPYGTQYF.

The chain recombines TRBV28 with TRBJ1-2; 8 bases fit TRBD1. The CDR3 has 18 amino acids. The germline CDR1 and CDR2 sequences are MDHEN and SYDVKM. The V segment lost 6 bases and the J segment 4 bases; nucleotides outside the gene matches: 19. CDR3 DNA sequence: TGTGCCAGCAGGGACGGGACAGGCAATTTTCGACCCCTCTATGGCTACACCTTC. It translates to CASRDGTGNFRPLYGYTF.

The chain joins TRBV9 to TRBJ2-2; 15 nucleotides align to TRBD2. CDR3 length: 18 amino acids. Trimming cost V 4 bases and J 8 bases; bases outside gene matches: 12. The V gene's germline CDR1 is SGDLS and CDR2 YYNGEE. In nucleotides, the CDR3 is TGTGCCAGCAGCCCACCCTCCCCGGGACTAGCGGGAGGTGGGGAGCTGTTTTTT. It codes for CASSPPSPGLAGGGELFF.

This clone was seen a handful of times. The chain recombines TRBV28 with TRBJ2-1; D gene unclear. The V and J ends lost 3 bases and 8 bases respectively, with 8 bases between them. This CDR3 is built from 12 residues. Germline CDR1 and CDR2: MDHEN and SYDVKM. The CDR3: CASSFQSHEQFF. CDR3 in DNA: TGTGCCAGCAGTTTTCAAAGCCATGAGCAGTTCTTC. Filled out from reference TRBV28 and TRBJ2-1, the complete variable domain reads DVKVTQSSRYLVKRTGEKVFLECVQDMDHENMFWYRQDPGLGLRLIYFSYDVKMKEKGDIPEGYSVSREKKERFSLILESASTNQTSMYLCASSFQSHEQFFGPGTRLTVL.

The V and J genes are TRBV11-2 and TRBJ2-3; 8 nucleotides match TRBD2. CDR3 length equals 13 residues. Germline assignment: CDR1 SGHAT and CDR2 FQNNGV. V lost 3 bases to trimming and J lost 10 bases; unmatched junction nucleotides: 6. The CDR3 sequence: CASSFSGSKAQYF. The CDR3 region has the DNA TGTGCCAGCAGCTTCAGCGGGAGCAAGGCGCAGTATTTT.

The chain joins TRBV16 to TRBJ2-7; unclear D gene. The germline V gene encodes CDR1 KGHSY and CDR2 FQNENV. V was clipped by 7 bases and J by 0 bases, with 13 bases between them. The CDR3 is 14 amino acids. CDR3 DNA sequence: TGTGCCAGCACCCCCGGAAAGCTCTCCTACGAGCAGTACTTC. It specifies CASTPGKLSYEQYF.

This clone was found once. The rearrangement joins TRBV27 to TRBJ2-4, with D unresolved. This CDR3 has 14 residues. Per the germline V gene, CDR1 is MNHEY and CDR2 is SMNVEV (reference sequence). The germline V and J ends were trimmed by 6 bases and 5 bases, with 14 bases remaining between them. CDR3 region: CASSQIGWENIQYF. As DNA, the CDR3 is TGTGCCAGCAGCCAAATAGGGTGGGAAAACATTCAGTACTTC.

Only one count was recorded for this clone. V and J are TRBV9 and TRBJ2-7, with D tentatively TRBD2 (6 bases). V lost 0 bases and J 3 bases, leaving 10 bases between the germline ends. From germline, CDR1 is SGDLS and CDR2 YYNGEE. This CDR3 is 14 amino acids long. Here the CDR3 DNA reads TGTGCCAGCAGCGTAGGGACTACCCACTACGAGCAGTACTTC. Translated: CASSVGTTHYEQYF.

The chain recombines TRBV11-2 with TRBJ1-3, with 9 bases lining up with TRBD1. The CDR3 runs to 16 residues. The germline V gene encodes CDR1 SGHAT and CDR2 FQNNGV. J gave up 16 bases and V 5 bases, and 21 bases lay outside the gene matches. The CDR3 bases are TGTGCCAGCAGCACCCCCGGGACAGGGATTTTCGGTTCGAGGTATTTT. Its protein product is CASSTPGTGIFGSRYF.

The chain carries TRBV2 and TRBJ2-7; D gene uncertain. The CDR3 sequence is 14 residues long. V lost 1 base, J lost 3 bases, and 10 bases lay in between. The germline gives CDR1 SNHLY, CDR2 FYNNEI. CDR3 sequence (DNA): TGTGCCAGCAGTGAAGAGTTGCTGTTCTACGAGCAGTACTTC. Its translation: CASSEELLFYEQYF.

Concerning this clone itself: At the DNA level, this CDR3 is encoded by other sequences in the same sample as well. The chain joins TRBV7-9 to TRBJ2-7; D not resolved. The CDR3 is 14 amino acids. Per germline, CDR1 SEHNR and CDR2 FQNEAQ (reference sequence). V lost 1 base, J lost 2 bases, and 9 bases lay in between. The CDR3 region has the DNA TGTGCCAGCAGCTTAGTTGGACCCACCTACGAGCAGTACTTC. Protein sequence: CASSLVGPTYEQYF.

This chain links TRBV6-6 with TRBJ2-3; possibly TRBD1 for D (6 bases). Germline assignment: CDR1 MNHNY and CDR2 SVGAGI (reference sequence). The CDR3 contains 16 residues. V was pared by 7 bases and J by 3 bases, with 20 bases between. CDR3 coding DNA: TGTGCCAGCATCCCCCCAGGGGCTTGGTCAACAGATACGCAGTATTTT. This encodes CASIPPGAWSTDTQYF.

V is TRBV25-1 and J is TRBJ2-7; unclear D gene. The germline gives CDR1 MGHDK, CDR2 SYGVNS. Trimming removed 6 bases from V and 4 bases from J, with 13 bases in between. CDR3 length: 13 residues. The DNA for the CDR3 is TGTGCCAGCAGGCACCGGGCCAGATACGAGCAGTACTTC. The encoded protein is CASRHRARYEQYF.

The chain couples TRBV19 to TRBJ1-1, with 8 bases matching TRBD1. V lost 3 bases and J lost 4; bases outside the gene matches: 4. CDR3 length: 14 residues. Germline values: CDR1 LNHDA, CDR2 SQIVND (reference sequence). CDR3 DNA sequence: TGTGCCAGTAGTATGGCAGGGGGCTTCACTGAAGCTTTCTTT. The encoded protein is CASSMAGGFTEAFF.